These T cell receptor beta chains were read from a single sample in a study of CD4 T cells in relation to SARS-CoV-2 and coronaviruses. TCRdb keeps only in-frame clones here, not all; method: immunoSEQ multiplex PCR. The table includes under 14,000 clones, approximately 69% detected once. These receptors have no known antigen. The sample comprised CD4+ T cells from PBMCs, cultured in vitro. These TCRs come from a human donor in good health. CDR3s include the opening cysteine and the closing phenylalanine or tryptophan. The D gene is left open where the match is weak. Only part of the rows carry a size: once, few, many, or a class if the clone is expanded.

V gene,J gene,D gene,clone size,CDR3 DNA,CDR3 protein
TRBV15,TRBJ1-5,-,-,TGTGCCACCAGCAGAGACCCAAGGTCGGGCCCGGCGGCGCAGCCCCAGCATTTT,CATSRDPRSGPAAQPQHF
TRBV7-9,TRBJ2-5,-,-,TGTGCCAGCAGCTTCCATGGATCGGAGACCCAGTACTTC,CASSFHGSETQYF
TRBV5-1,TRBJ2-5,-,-,TGCGCCAGCAGCTTGGATGATCGGGTTGAGACCCAGTACTTC,CASSLDDRVETQYF
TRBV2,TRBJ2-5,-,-,TGTGCCAGCAGTCCCGACAGGGCGGAGGGGGAGACCCAGTACTTC,CASSPDRAEGETQYF
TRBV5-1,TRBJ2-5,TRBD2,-,TGCGCCAGCAGCCCCGGGACTAGCGGGAGGTATCTCCAAGAGACCCAGTACTTC,CASSPGTSGRYLQETQYF
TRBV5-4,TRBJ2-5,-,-,TGTGCCAGCAGCTTGGTTGCGCAAGAGACCCAGTACTTC,CASSLVAQETQYF
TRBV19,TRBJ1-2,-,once,TGTGCCACCCTTCCGGGATCCCTCCCTAACTATGGCTACACCTTC,CATLPGSLPNYGYTF
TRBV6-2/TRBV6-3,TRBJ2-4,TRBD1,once,TGTGCCAGCAGCCGTATTGACAGGGCCCGGAACATTCAGTACTTC,CASSRIDRARNIQYF
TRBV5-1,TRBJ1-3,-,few,TGCGCCAGCAGCTTGGATGGCTTAGGCAGAAGTTCTGGAAACACCATATATTTT,CASSLDGLGRSSGNTIYF
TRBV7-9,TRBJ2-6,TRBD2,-,TGTGCCAGCAGCCGGGGGACTAGCGGGCCATCGGGGGGGGCCAACGTCCTGACTTTC,CASSRGTSGPSGGANVLTF
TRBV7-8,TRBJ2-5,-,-,TGTGCCAGCAGCTTGAAGAAGAGTCAAGAGACCCAGTACTTC,CASSLKKSQETQYF
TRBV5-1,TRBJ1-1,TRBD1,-,TGCGCCAGCAGCCTCGGACAGGGCGCTGAAAACACTGAAGCTTTCTTT,CASSLGQGAENTEAFF
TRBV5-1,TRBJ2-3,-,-,TGCGCCAGCAGCTTGGACGATACGCAGTATTTT,CASSLDDTQYF
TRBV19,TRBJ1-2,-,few,TGTGCCAGTAGAACGGGGGGCGCAGACTATGGCTACACCTTC,CASRTGGADYGYTF
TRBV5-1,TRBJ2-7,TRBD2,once,TGCGCCAGCAGCCGGGAGGGAAGAGGCTACGAGCAGTACTTC,CASSREGRGYEQYF